Shown below are 7 T cell receptor beta chains from a single sample sequenced in a study of Tregs in tolerant kidney transplant recipients. The data were produced by immunoSEQ multiplex PCR, yet TCRdb's version contains in-frame clones alone and is incomplete. The sample lists around 66,000 clones; approximately 83% were seen once. Source: Tregs from blood, taken before the transplant. Receptors originate from a human donor who received a combined kidney and bone marrow transplant.

Only a few counts were recorded for this clone. The chain combines TRBV14 with TRBJ1-1; TRBD1 aligns across 9 bases. The germline V gene encodes CDR1 SGHDN and CDR2 FVKESK. The V segment lost 3 bases and the J segment 0 bases; nucleotides outside the gene matches: 5. There are 16 residues in the CDR3. The CDR3 spells CASSHGTGYLNTEAFF. DNA of the CDR3: TGTGCCAGCAGCCACGGGACAGGGTATCTGAACACTGAAGCTTTCTTT.

V and J are TRBV11-3 and TRBJ2-1; tentatively, D is TRBD1 (5 bases). CDR3 length: 13 residues. Germline CDR1 and CDR2: SGHNT and YENEEA. Trimming took off 5 bases at V and 10 bases at J, with 15 bases between the two ends. CDR3 loop: CASSLILGVEQFF. The CDR3 DNA sequence: TGTGCCAGCAGCCTTATCTTAGGGGTCGAGCAGTTCTTC. Full variable domain (rest looked up from reference TRBV11-3 and TRBJ2-1): EAGVVQSPRYKIIEKKQPVAFWCNPISGHNTLYWYLQNLGQGPELLIRYENEEAVDDSQLPKDRFSAERLKGVDSTLKIQPAELGDSAVYLCASSLILGVEQFFGPGTRLTVL.

This chain joins TRBV6-5 and TRBJ2-3; TRBD1 agrees at 7 bases. V gave up 2 bases and J gave up 1 base; unmatched junction bases: 3. The CDR3 has 15 residues. Germline V gene lookup returns CDR1 MNHEY and CDR2 SVGAGI. Written as DNA, the CDR3 is TGTGCCAGCAGTTACAGACAGGGTCGCACAGATACGCAGTATTTT. Translated, it gives CASSYRQGRTDTQYF.

The J gene is TRBJ1-1, the V gene TRBV5-1, with 7 positions matching TRBD1. V trimming: 0 bases; J trimming: 0 bases; junction bases outside the gene matches: 5. Germline-derived CDR1 and CDR2 are SGHRS and YFSETQ. This CDR3 region has 16 residues. CDR3 bases: TGCGCCAGCAGCTTGGGGGGAGGGGGCATGAACACTGAAGCTTTCTTT. Translated: CASSLGGGGMNTEAFF.

V is TRBV7-8 and J is TRBJ2-5; tentatively, D is TRBD2 (7 bases). The tail of the sequence fits TRBJ2-7 better, so the J call may be wrong. Germline lookup yields CDR1 SGHVS and CDR2 FQNEAQ. This CDR3 comprises 16 residues. CDR3 DNA: TGTGCCAGCACCGTAGGGCGGGGGCGAGGGTCCTACGAGCAGTACTTC. Its translation is CASTVGRGRGSYEQYF.

The chain joins TRBV28 to TRBJ2-7; TRBD1 matches at 8 bases. Germline-derived CDR1 and CDR2 are MDHEN and SYDVKM. V gave up 6 bases and J gave up 0 bases; unmatched junction bases: 1. The CDR3 contains 13 residues. The CDR3 region is CASRGQGSYEQYF. The CDR3 coding sequence is TGTGCCAGCAGAGGACAGGGCTCCTACGAGCAGTACTTC.

The sample holds a few counts of this clone. This chain joins TRBV5-4 and TRBJ1-2; 10 bases fit TRBD1. The CDR3 is made up of 16 amino acids. The germline gives CDR1 SGHNT, CDR2 YYREEE (reference sequence). The trim removed 3 bases at V and 1 base at J, leaving 6 bases unmatched. CDR3 residues: CASSSMTGGLNYGYTF. The CDR3 region has the DNA TGTGCCAGCAGCTCGATGACAGGGGGCCTTAACTATGGCTACACCTTC.